These T cell receptor beta chains were read from a single sample in a study of cytomegalovirus exposure and HLA in healthy donors. The method was immunoSEQ multiplex PCR; TCRdb's version includes in-frame clones alone and lacks a portion of them. The sample includes under 110,000 clones, just over 70% of them seen just once. Sequences were obtained from PBMCs. These receptors came from a boy under 18 in good health and CMV-seronegative. The CDR3 runs from the conserved cysteine through the conserved F or W. D genes are given only for firm matches. Expanded clones are given a class, and other clones once, few, many or no size at all.

J gene: TRBJ2-1
clone size: -
V gene: TRBV5-1
D gene: -
CDR3 protein: CASSLVSGQDNEQFF
CDR3 DNA: TGCGCCAGCAGCTTGGTGTCAGGGCAGGACAATGAGCAGTTCTTC

J gene: TRBJ1-1
clone size: -
V gene: TRBV11-3
D gene: -
CDR3 protein: CASSGGRGANTEAFF
CDR3 DNA: TGTGCCAGCAGCGGGGGGAGGGGGGCGAACACTGAAGCTTTCTTT

J gene: TRBJ2-5
clone size: few
V gene: TRBV5-6
D gene: -
CDR3 protein: CASSTGQRETQYF
CDR3 DNA: TGTGCCAGCAGCACCGGACAGAGGGAGACCCAGTACTTC

J gene: TRBJ1-2
clone size: -
V gene: TRBV2
D gene: -
CDR3 protein: CASEHYYGYTF
CDR3 DNA: TGTGCCAGCGAGCATTACTATGGCTACACCTTC

J gene: TRBJ2-7
clone size: -
V gene: TRBV2
D gene: -
CDR3 protein: CASRQIVFFSPLEQYF
CDR3 DNA: TGTGCCAGCAGACAAATCGTATTTTTCTCCCCTCTCGAGCAGTACTTC

J gene: TRBJ1-2
clone size: once
V gene: TRBV30
D gene: -
CDR3 protein: CAWSSTGYGYTF
CDR3 DNA: TGTGCCTGGAGTAGTACCGGCTATGGCTACACCTTC

J gene: TRBJ1-1
clone size: -
V gene: TRBV23-1
D gene: -
CDR3 protein: CASSQPIWRSGTEAFF
CDR3 DNA: TGCGCCAGCAGTCAACCGATTTGGCGAAGCGGCACTGAAGCTTTCTTT

J gene: TRBJ1-4
clone size: few
V gene: TRBV14
D gene: TRBD1
CDR3 protein: CASSQDPTGGSEKLFF
CDR3 DNA: TGTGCCAGCAGCCAAGACCCGACAGGGGGTTCTGAAAAACTGTTTTTT

J gene: TRBJ1-1
clone size: -
V gene: TRBV11-2
D gene: -
CDR3 protein: CASSWERGREAFF
CDR3 DNA: TGTGCCAGCAGCTGGGAAAGGGGGAGAGAAGCTTTCTTT

J gene: TRBJ2-7
clone size: -
V gene: TRBV7-8
D gene: TRBD2
CDR3 protein: CASSSPTSGILEQYF
CDR3 DNA: TGTGCCAGCAGCTCACCAACTAGCGGGATACTCGAGCAGTACTTC